This TCR beta chain was retrieved from a study of post-analysis software for immune sequencing data. Study-level results: Roughly five TRBV segments were more frequent in patients than controls; TRBV5-6, TRBV5-1 and TRBV20-1 belonged to this group.

With V trimmed by 4 bases and J by 7 bases, 8 bases remained unmatched. Germline V gives CDR1 WSHSY, CDR2 SAAADI. The CDR3 extends over 14 amino acids. This clonotype occurred a few times. The antigen is undetermined. Libraries were made from TCR beta cDNA, and they carried unique molecular identifiers. MiXCR, applied by TCRdb to the PCR reads, yields one record per CDR3 protein. The sample has hundreds of thousands of distinct CDR3 sequences, roughly three fifths seen once. The sample taken for sequencing was blood. The rearrangement links TRBV10-2 to TRBJ2-5; 8 bases agree with TRBD2. This clonotype was sampled from a girl aged 2 to 10 with multiple sclerosis. CDR3 in DNA: TGCGCCAGCAGTGCTAAGACTAGCGAGGGGACCCAGTACTTC. Translation: CASSAKTSEGTQYF.